This TCR beta chain was recovered during a study of blood T cells in healthy people across ages. Germline assignment: CDR1 MNHEY and CDR2 SMNVEV (reference sequence). The length of the CDR3 is 17 residues. V trimming: 4 bases; J trimming: 7 bases; junction bases outside the gene matches: 11. The use of a sample-barcoded 5' primer and a J-beta primer mix characterized a second PCR of 7 to 11 cycles. A single record per CDR3 protein comes from TCRdb applying MiXCR to the 5' RACE reads. The sample comprises some 710,000 distinct CDR3 sequences, about 24% of which are singletons, and under 25% rests with the top ten. This clonotype came up a few times.

This TCR came from a man aged 70 or older in good health. The sample was blood. The rearrangement uses TRBV27 and TRBJ2-1; 12 nucleotides match TRBD2. CDR3 sequence: CASSYLSSGGARNEQFF. In DNA form, the CDR3 reads TGTGCCAGCAGTTATCTCTCTAGCGGGGGGGCGAGAAATGAGCAGTTCTTC.